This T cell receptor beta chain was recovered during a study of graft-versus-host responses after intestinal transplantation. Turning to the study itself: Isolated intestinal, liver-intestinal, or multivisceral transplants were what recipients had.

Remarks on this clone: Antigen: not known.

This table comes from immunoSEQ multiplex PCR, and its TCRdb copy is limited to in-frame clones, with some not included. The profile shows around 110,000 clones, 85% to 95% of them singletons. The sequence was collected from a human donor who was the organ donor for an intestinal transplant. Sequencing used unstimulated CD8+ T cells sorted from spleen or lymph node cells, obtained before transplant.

This chain's CDR3 is CASSLGSRHTGELFF. CDR3 coding DNA: TGTGCCAGCAGCCTAGGGAGCAGGCACACCGGGGAGCTGTTTTTT. This chain connects TRBV7-6 to TRBJ2-2; D possibly corresponds to TRBD2 (5 bases). V shed 5 bases and J shed 3 bases, with 13 bases lying between them. Looked up from germline, CDR1 is SGHVS and CDR2 is FNYEAQ. The CDR3 extends over 15 amino acids.